This T cell receptor beta chain was found in a study of cytomegalovirus exposure and HLA in healthy donors. PCR employed 60 Vbeta and 13 Jbeta primers. Produced via immunoSEQ multiplex PCR; TCRdb's table is partial and in-frame only. The data hold around 190,000 clones, with 80% to 85% observed a single time. The CDR3 has 15 amino acids. Germline loops: CDR1 SGHTA, CDR2 FQGNSA. With V trimmed by 1 base and J by 7 bases, 4 bases remained unmatched. V gene TRBV7-2 combines with J gene TRBJ2-3, with 11 bases that match TRBD2. The sample comprised PBMCs. The receptor was isolated from a woman aged 40 to 50 in good health and CMV-seronegative. For the CDR3, the DNA is TGTGCCAGCAGCTTAGGTCTAGCGGGAGGAAATACGCAGTATTTT. Translating it yields CASSLGLAGGNTQYF.